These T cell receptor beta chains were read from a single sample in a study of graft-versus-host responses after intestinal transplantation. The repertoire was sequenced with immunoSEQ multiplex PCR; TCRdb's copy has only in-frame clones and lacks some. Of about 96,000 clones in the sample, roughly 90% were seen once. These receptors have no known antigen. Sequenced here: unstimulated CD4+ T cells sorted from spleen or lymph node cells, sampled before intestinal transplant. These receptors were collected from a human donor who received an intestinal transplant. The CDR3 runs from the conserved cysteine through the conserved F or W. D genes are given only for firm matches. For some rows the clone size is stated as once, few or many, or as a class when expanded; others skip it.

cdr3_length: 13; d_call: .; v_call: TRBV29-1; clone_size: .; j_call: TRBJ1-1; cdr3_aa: CSGLQGANTEAFF; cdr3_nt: TGCAGCGGATTACAGGGCGCGAACACTGAAGCTTTCTTT
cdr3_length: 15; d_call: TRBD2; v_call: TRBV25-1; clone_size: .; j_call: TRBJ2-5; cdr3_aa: CASSPLAGVSETQYF; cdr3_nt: TGTGCCAGCAGCCCGCTAGCGGGAGTTTCAGAGACCCAGTACTTC
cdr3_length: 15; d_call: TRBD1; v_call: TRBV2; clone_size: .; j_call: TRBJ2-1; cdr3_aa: CASGFGTGGYNEQFF; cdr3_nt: TGTGCCAGCGGTTTTGGAACAGGGGGCTACAATGAGCAGTTCTTC
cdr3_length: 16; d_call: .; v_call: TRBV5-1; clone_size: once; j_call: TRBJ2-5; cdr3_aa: CASSLAVAGVLETQYF; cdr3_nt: TGCGCCAGCAGCTTGGCCGTGGCAGGGGTATTGGAGACCCAGTACTTC
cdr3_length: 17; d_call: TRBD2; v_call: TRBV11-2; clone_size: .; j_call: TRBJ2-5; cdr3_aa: CASSRTHDSGGAREQYF; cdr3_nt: TGTGCCAGCAGCCGCACCCATGACAGCGGGGGGGCCAGGGAGCAGTACTTC
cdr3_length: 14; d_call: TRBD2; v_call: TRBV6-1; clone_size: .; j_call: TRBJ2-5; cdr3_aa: CASSPAGAQETQYF; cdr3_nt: TGTGCCAGCAGTCCAGCGGGGGCCCAAGAGACCCAGTACTTC
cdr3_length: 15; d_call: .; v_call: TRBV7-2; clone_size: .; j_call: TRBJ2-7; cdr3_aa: CASSLTGTGSYEQYF; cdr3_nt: TGTGCCAGCAGCTTGACAGGGACTGGCTCCTACGAGCAGTACTTC
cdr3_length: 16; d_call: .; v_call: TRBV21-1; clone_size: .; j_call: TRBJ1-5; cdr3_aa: CASSKGRGTSNQPQHF; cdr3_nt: TGTGCCAGCAGCAAAGGGAGGGGCACTAGCAATCAGCCCCAGCATTTT
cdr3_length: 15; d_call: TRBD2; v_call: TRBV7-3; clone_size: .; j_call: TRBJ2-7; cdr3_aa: CASSFMGGGPYEQYF; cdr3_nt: TGTGCCAGCAGCTTCATGGGCGGGGGGCCCTACGAGCAGTACTTC
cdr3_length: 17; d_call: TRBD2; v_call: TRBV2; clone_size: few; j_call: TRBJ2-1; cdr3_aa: CASSHYPAGGFNNEQFF; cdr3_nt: TGTGCCAGCAGTCATTATCCAGCGGGAGGGTTTAACAATGAGCAGTTCTTC
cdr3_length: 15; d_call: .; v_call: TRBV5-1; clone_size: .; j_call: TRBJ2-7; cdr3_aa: CASSPRNRVLHEQYF; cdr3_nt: TGCGCCAGCAGCCCTCGGAACAGGGTATTGCACGAGCAGTACTTC
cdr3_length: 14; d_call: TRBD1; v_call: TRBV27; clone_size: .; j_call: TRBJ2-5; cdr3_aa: CASSHRDRWKTQYF; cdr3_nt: TGTGCCAGCAGTCACCGGGACAGGTGGAAGACCCAGTACTTC
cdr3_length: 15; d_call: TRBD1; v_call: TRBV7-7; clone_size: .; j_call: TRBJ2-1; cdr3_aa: CASSPRQDRYNEQFF; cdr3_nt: TGTGCCAGCAGCCCCCGCCAGGACAGGTACAATGAGCAGTTCTTC
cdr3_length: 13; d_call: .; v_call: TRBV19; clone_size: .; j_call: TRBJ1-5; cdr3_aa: CASSTDRNQPQHF; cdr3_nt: TGTGCCAGTAGTACGGACAGAAATCAGCCCCAGCATTTT
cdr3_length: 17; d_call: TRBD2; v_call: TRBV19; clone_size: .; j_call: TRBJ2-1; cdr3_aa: CASSTGLAGGTYNEQFF; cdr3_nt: TGTGCCAGTAGTACGGGACTAGCGGGGGGGACCTACAATGAGCAGTTCTTC
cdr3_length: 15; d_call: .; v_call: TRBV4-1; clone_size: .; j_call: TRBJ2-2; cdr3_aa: CASSQVDRVSGELFF; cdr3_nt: TGCGCCAGCAGCCAAGTCGATAGAGTAAGCGGGGAGCTGTTTTTT
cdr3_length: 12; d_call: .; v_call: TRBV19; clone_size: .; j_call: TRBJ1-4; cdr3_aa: CASTGVKEKLFF; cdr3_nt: TGTGCCAGTACAGGGGTGAAAGAAAAACTGTTTTTT
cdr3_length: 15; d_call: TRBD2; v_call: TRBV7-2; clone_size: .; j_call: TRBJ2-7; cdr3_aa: CASSLGGGWGYEQYF; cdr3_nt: TGTGCCAGCAGCTTAGGCGGGGGGTGGGGCTACGAGCAGTACTTC
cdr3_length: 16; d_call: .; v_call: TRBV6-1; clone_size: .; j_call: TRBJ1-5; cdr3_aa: CASSVLRRGSNQPQHF; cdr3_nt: TGTGCCAGCAGTGTCTTACGGCGGGGTAGCAATCAGCCCCAGCATTTT
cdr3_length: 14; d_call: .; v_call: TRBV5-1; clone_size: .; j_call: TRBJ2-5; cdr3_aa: CASSLTGDQETQYF; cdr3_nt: TGCGCCAGCAGCTTGACCGGGGACCAAGAGACCCAGTACTTC
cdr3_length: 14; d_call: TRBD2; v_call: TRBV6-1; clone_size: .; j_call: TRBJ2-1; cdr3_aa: CASVEREGLSEQFF; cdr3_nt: TGTGCCAGCGTGGAGCGGGAGGGGTTAAGTGAGCAGTTCTTC
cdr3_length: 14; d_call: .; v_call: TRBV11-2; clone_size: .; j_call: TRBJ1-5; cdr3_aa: CASSLQGMGQPQHF; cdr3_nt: TGTGCCAGCAGCTTGCAGGGAATGGGTCAGCCCCAGCATTTT
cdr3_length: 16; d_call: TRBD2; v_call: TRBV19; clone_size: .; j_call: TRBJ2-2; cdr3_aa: CASIRSGRALTGELFF; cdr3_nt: TGTGCCAGTATACGAAGCGGGAGGGCCCTCACCGGGGAGCTGTTTTTT
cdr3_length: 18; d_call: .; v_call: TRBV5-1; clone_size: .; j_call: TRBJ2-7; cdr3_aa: CASSLAPGVSSVSYEQYF; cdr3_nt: TGCGCCAGCAGCTTGGCGCCGGGGGTGAGCTCCGTCTCCTACGAGCAGTACTTC
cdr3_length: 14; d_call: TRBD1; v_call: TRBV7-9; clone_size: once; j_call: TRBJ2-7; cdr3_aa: CASSFGQGYYEQYF; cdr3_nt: TGTGCCAGCAGCTTCGGACAGGGATACTACGAGCAGTACTTC
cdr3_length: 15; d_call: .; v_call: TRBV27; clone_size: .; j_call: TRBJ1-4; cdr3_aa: CASSLLGGAEEKLFF; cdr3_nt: TGTGCCAGCAGTTTGTTGGGGGGGGCTGAGGAAAAACTGTTTTTT
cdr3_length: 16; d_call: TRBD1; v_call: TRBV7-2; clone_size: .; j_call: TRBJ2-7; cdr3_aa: CASSLALKGTGDEQYF; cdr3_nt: TGTGCCAGCAGCTTAGCGCTAAAGGGGACAGGCGACGAGCAGTACTTC
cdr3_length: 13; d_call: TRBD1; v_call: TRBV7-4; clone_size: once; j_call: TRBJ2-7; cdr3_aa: CASSRGQGYEQYF; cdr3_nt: TGTGCCAGCAGCCGAGGACAGGGCTACGAGCAGTACTTC
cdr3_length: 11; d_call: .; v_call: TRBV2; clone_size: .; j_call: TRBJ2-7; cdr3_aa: CASSYSYEQYF; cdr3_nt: TGTGCCAGCAGTTACAGCTACGAGCAGTACTTC
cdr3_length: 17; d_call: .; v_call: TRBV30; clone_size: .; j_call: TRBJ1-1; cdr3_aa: CAWSVGGGFSSNTEAFF; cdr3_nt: TGTGCCTGGAGTGTCGGCGGGGGCTTTTCATCGAACACTGAAGCTTTCTTT
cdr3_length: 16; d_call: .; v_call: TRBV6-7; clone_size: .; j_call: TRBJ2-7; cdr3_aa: CASSYSMDSPSYEQYF; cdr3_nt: TGTGCCAGCAGTTACTCGATGGACAGTCCCTCCTACGAGCAGTACTTC
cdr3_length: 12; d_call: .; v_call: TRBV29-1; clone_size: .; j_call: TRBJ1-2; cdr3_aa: CSVVTRDYGYTF; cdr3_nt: TGCAGCGTTGTAACCCGAGACTATGGCTACACCTTC
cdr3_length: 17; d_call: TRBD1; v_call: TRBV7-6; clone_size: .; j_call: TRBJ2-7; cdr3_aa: CASSRTGPGQASYEQYF; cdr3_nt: TGTGCCAGCAGCCGTACGGGTCCGGGACAGGCCTCCTACGAGCAGTACTTC
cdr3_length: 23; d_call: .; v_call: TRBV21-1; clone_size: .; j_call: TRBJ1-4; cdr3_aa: CASSKHSTPDRGISEATNEKLFF; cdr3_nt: TGTGCCAGCAGCAAACACTCTACTCCCGACAGGGGTATCTCGGAGGCAACTAATGAAAAACTGTTTTTT
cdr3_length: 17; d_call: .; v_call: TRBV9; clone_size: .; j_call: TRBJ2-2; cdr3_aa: CASSFQLTAANTGELFF; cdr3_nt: TGTGCCAGCAGCTTCCAACTGACAGCCGCGAACACCGGGGAGCTGTTTTTT
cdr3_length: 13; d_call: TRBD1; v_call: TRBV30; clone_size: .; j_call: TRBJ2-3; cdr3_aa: CAWRHQQGEAQYF; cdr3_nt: TGTGCCTGGAGGCATCAACAGGGGGAGGCGCAGTATTTT
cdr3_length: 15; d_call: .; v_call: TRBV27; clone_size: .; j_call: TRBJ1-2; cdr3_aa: CASSFSAGPYYGYTF; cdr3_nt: TGTGCCAGCAGTTTCTCCGCAGGGCCCTACTATGGCTACACCTTC
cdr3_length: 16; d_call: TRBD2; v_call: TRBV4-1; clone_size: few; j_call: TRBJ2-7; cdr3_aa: CASSQVGQRGFYEQYF; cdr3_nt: TGCGCCAGCAGCCAAGTGGGGCAGCGGGGGTTCTACGAGCAGTACTTC
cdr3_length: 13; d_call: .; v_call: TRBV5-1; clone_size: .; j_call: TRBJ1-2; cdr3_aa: CASSLEGDYGYTF; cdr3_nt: TGCGCCAGCAGCTTGGAAGGGGATTATGGCTACACCTTC
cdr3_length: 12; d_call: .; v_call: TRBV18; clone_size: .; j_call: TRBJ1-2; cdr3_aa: CASSRGDYGYTF; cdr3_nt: TGTGCCAGCTCACGCGGCGACTATGGCTACACCTTC
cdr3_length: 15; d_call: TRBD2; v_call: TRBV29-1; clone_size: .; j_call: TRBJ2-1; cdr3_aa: CSVLGLAGAYNEQFF; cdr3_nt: TGCAGCGTACTGGGACTAGCGGGAGCATACAATGAGCAGTTCTTC
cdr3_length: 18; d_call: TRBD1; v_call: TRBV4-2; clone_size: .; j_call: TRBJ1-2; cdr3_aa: CASSPAGDRGRGNYGYTF; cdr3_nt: TGTGCCAGCAGCCCGGCCGGGGACAGGGGGCGCGGTAACTATGGCTACACCTTC
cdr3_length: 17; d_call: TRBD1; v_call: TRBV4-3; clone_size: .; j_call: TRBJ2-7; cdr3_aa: CASSQDVPGQGNYEQYF; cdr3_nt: TGCGCCAGCAGCCAAGACGTCCCCGGACAGGGAAACTACGAGCAGTACTTC
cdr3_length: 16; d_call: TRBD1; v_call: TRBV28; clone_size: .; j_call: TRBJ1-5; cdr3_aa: CASTPKRGRVNQPQHF; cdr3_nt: TGTGCCAGCACACCCAAGAGGGGGCGGGTCAATCAGCCCCAGCATTTT
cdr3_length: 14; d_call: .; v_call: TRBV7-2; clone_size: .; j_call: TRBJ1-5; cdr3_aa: CASSLIPHNQPQHF; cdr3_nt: TGTGCCAGCAGCTTAATCCCCCACAATCAGCCCCAGCATTTT
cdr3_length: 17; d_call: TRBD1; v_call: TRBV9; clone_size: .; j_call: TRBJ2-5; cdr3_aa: CASSVAGQGARGETQYF; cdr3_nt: TGTGCCAGCAGCGTAGCTGGGCAGGGGGCGCGGGGAGAGACCCAGTACTTC
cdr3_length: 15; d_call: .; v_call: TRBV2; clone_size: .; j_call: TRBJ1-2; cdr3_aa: CASTAGDPSNYGYTF; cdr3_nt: TGTGCCAGCACGGCAGGGGACCCCTCTAACTATGGCTACACCTTC
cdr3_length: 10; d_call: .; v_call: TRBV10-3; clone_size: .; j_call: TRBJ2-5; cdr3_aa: CAIGGEAQYF; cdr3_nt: TGTGCCATCGGCGGAGAGGCCCAGTACTTC
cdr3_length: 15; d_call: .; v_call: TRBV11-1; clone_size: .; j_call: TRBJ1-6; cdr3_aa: CASSLFPGINSPLHF; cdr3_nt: TGTGCCAGCAGCCTGTTCCCGGGAATTAATTCACCCCTCCACTTT
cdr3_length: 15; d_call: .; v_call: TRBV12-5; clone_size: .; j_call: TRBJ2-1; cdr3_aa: CASGLVRGYYNEQFF; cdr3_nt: TGTGCTAGTGGTTTGGTCCGGGGATACTACAATGAGCAGTTCTTC
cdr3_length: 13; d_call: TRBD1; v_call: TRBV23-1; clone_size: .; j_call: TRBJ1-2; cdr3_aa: CASRIDRGGGYTF; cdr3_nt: TGCGCCAGCAGAATCGACAGGGGAGGTGGCTACACCTTC
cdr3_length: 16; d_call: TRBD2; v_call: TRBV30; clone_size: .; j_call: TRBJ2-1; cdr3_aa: CAWSTGSGSSYNEQFF; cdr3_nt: TGTGCCTGGAGTACAGGTAGCGGGAGCTCCTACAATGAGCAGTTCTTC
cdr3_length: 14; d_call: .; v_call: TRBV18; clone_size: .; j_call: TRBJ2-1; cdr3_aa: CASSPQRSYNEQFF; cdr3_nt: TGTGCCAGCTCACCACAGCGGTCCTACAATGAGCAGTTCTTC
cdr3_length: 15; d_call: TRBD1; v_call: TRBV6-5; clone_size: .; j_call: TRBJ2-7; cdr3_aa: CASSPGGHLPYEQYF; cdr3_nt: TGTGCCAGCAGCCCAGGGGGACACCTACCCTACGAGCAGTACTTC
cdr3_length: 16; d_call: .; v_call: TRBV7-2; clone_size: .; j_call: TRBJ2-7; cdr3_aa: CASSFVQGLRPYEQYF; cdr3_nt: TGTGCCAGCAGCTTTGTCCAGGGGCTCCGGCCCTACGAGCAGTACTTC